This is a list of T cell receptor beta chains from one sample in a study of long-term antiretroviral therapy in people with HIV. Measured with immunoSEQ multiplex PCR; TCRdb has only the in-frame clones, and not every one. The sample carries roughly 28,000 clones, approximately 90% recorded once. The material sequenced was unsorted PBMCs, taken 3.1 years after starting antiretroviral therapy. The receptors originated from a man aged 18 to 29 with HIV. Each CDR3 is given with its conserved first and last residue. Fields, in order: V gene, clone size, D gene, J gene, CDR3 DNA, CDR3 protein. A D gene is named only where the DNA matches it firmly. Size is omitted from some rows. Given values are once, few, many or a class for expanded clones.

v_gene: TRBV4-1; abundance: -; d_gene: -; j_gene: TRBJ2-3; CDR3nt: TGCGCCAGCAGCCAAGAGAGGTTACACATGCACCCCGAAAACAGAGATACGCAGTATTTT; CDR3aa: CASSQERLHMHPENRDTQYF
v_gene: TRBV5-5; abundance: few; d_gene: TRBD1; j_gene: TRBJ1-3; CDR3nt: TGTGCCAGCAGCCCATTGACAGGGCGCCAGCTCTACTCTGGAAACACCATATATTTT; CDR3aa: CASSPLTGRQLYSGNTIYF
v_gene: TRBV4-3; abundance: -; d_gene: TRBD2; j_gene: TRBJ2-1; CDR3nt: TGCGCCAGCAGCGATCGCCTAGCGGGGGGGGGCAATGAGCAGTTCTTC; CDR3aa: CASSDRLAGGGNEQFF
v_gene: TRBV7-2; abundance: -; d_gene: -; j_gene: TRBJ1-1; CDR3nt: TGTGCCAGCAGCTTAATTCCAGGGGACCGAACGAACACTGAAGCTTTCTTT; CDR3aa: CASSLIPGDRTNTEAFF
v_gene: TRBV13; abundance: -; d_gene: -; j_gene: TRBJ1-1; CDR3nt: TGTGCCAGCAAGATGGAGGCCCACAACACTGAAGCTTTCTTT; CDR3aa: CASKMEAHNTEAFF
v_gene: TRBV11-2; abundance: -; d_gene: -; j_gene: TRBJ2-7; CDR3nt: TGTGCCAGCAGCTTAGTCCCTAGCTGGGAGGTCCACGAGCAGTACTTC; CDR3aa: CASSLVPSWEVHEQYF
v_gene: TRBV27; abundance: -; d_gene: -; j_gene: TRBJ1-5; CDR3nt: TGTGCCAGCAGTTTGGTAGGAACTCGTAGGCAGCCCCAGCATTTT; CDR3aa: CASSLVGTRRQPQHF
v_gene: TRBV5-8; abundance: -; d_gene: -; j_gene: TRBJ1-2; CDR3nt: TGTGCCAGCAGCTCGGTGGGCAGCCGCTATGGCTACACCTTC; CDR3aa: CASSSVGSRYGYTF
v_gene: TRBV6-1; abundance: -; d_gene: -; j_gene: TRBJ2-3; CDR3nt: TGTGCCAGCAGCCGAGTCTCTTTTACAGATACGCAGTATTTT; CDR3aa: CASSRVSFTDTQYF
v_gene: TRBV5-4; abundance: -; d_gene: -; j_gene: TRBJ2-2; CDR3nt: TGTGCCAGCAGCGTGACAGGTGGCACCGGGGAGCTGTTTTTT; CDR3aa: CASSVTGGTGELFF
v_gene: TRBV21-1; abundance: -; d_gene: -; j_gene: TRBJ2-5; CDR3nt: TGTGCCAGCAGCAAAGAAGAGGCGGAGGAAGGGGCCCAGTACTTC; CDR3aa: CASSKEEAEEGAQYF
v_gene: TRBV7-6; abundance: -; d_gene: TRBD2; j_gene: TRBJ2-1; CDR3nt: TGTGCCAGCAGCTCCTGGACTAGCTCCTACAATGAGCAGTTCTTC; CDR3aa: CASSSWTSSYNEQFF
v_gene: TRBV4-3; abundance: once; d_gene: -; j_gene: TRBJ1-3; CDR3nt: TGCGCCAGCAGCCCTCGGGCCGCGGGCTCGGGAAACACCATATATTTT; CDR3aa: CASSPRAAGSGNTIYF
v_gene: TRBV9; abundance: once; d_gene: -; j_gene: TRBJ1-1; CDR3nt: TGTGCCAGCAGCGTAGGCGGGGATAACACTGAAGCTTTCTTT; CDR3aa: CASSVGGDNTEAFF
v_gene: TRBV6-1; abundance: -; d_gene: -; j_gene: TRBJ2-1; CDR3nt: TGTGCCAGCAGTGAAGTTCCCCCACCCTCCTACAATGAGCAGTTCTTC; CDR3aa: CASSEVPPPSYNEQFF
v_gene: TRBV7-2; abundance: -; d_gene: -; j_gene: TRBJ1-1; CDR3nt: TGTGCCAGCAGCCTCCGTGCCTGGTGGAGGGCTTTCTTT; CDR3aa: CASSLRAWWRAFF
v_gene: TRBV11-3; abundance: -; d_gene: -; j_gene: TRBJ2-3; CDR3nt: TGTGCCAGCAGCCCGGGGACAACTAGCACAGATACGCAGTATTTT; CDR3aa: CASSPGTTSTDTQYF
v_gene: TRBV27; abundance: -; d_gene: -; j_gene: TRBJ2-2; CDR3nt: TGTGCCAGTTCGGGACTCCCTACCGACGGGGAGCTGTTTTTT; CDR3aa: CASSGLPTDGELFF
v_gene: TRBV6-4; abundance: -; d_gene: -; j_gene: TRBJ1-5; CDR3nt: TGTGCCAGCAGGGGACCTGACAGGCGGCGCAATCAGCCCCAGCATTTT; CDR3aa: CASRGPDRRRNQPQHF
v_gene: TRBV18; abundance: -; d_gene: TRBD2; j_gene: TRBJ2-1; CDR3nt: TGTGCCAGCTCAAGGACTAGCCCCGAGCAGTTCTTC; CDR3aa: CASSRTSPEQFF
v_gene: TRBV6-5; abundance: -; d_gene: -; j_gene: TRBJ2-7; CDR3nt: TGTGCCAGCAGTAGACAAGGTGGGGGGGAGCAGTACTTC; CDR3aa: CASSRQGGGEQYF
v_gene: TRBV5-1; abundance: -; d_gene: TRBD1; j_gene: TRBJ2-7; CDR3nt: TGCGCCAGCAGCCTAGTGACAGGGGAATACGACGAGCAGTACTTC; CDR3aa: CASSLVTGEYDEQYF
v_gene: TRBV27; abundance: -; d_gene: -; j_gene: TRBJ2-5; CDR3nt: TGTGCCAGCAGTTCCCCTAGCGAGACCCAGTACTTC; CDR3aa: CASSSPSETQYF
v_gene: TRBV11-3; abundance: -; d_gene: TRBD1; j_gene: TRBJ1-1; CDR3nt: TGTGCCAGCAGCCTTCCGGGACAGGGGGCGGCGGAAGCTTTCTTT; CDR3aa: CASSLPGQGAAEAFF
v_gene: TRBV20-1; abundance: -; d_gene: -; j_gene: TRBJ2-5; CDR3nt: TGCAGTGGGCTTGACGGTGAGACCCAGTACTTC; CDR3aa: CSGLDGETQYF
v_gene: TRBV18; abundance: -; d_gene: -; j_gene: TRBJ2-6; CDR3nt: TGTGCCAGCTCACCATTGGCTGGAACTGGGGCCAACGTCCTGACTTTC; CDR3aa: CASSPLAGTGANVLTF